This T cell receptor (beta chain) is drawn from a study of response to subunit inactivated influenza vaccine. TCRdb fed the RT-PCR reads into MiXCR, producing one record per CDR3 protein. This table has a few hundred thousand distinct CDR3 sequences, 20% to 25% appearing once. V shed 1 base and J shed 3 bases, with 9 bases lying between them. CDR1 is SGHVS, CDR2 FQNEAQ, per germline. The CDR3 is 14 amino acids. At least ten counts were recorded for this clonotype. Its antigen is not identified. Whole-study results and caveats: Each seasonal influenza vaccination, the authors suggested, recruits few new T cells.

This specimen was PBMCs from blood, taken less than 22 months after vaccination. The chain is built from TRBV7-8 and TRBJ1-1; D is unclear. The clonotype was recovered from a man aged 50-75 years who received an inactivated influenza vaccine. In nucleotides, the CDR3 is TGTGCCAGCAGCTTAGTTCCCGGATACACTGAAGCTTTCTTT. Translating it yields CASSLVPGYTEAFF.